The sequence of this T cell receptor (beta chain) was determined in a study of pediatric ulcerative colitis. During colonoscopy, one to two rectal pinch biopsies were collected. The method was immunoSEQ multiplex PCR; TCRdb's version includes in-frame clones alone and lacks a portion of them. Of 20,000 to 30,000 clones listed, roughly 70% are singletons. Germline assignment: CDR1 SGHTA and CDR2 FQGNSA. The CDR3 is 16 residues long. V lost 6 bases and J lost 5; bases outside the gene matches: 7. Sequencing used gut tissue. This sequence was found in a boy aged 5-17 years with severe ulcerative colitis. The chain employs TRBV7-2 and TRBJ2-2, with TRBD2 matching 12 bases. The CDR3 coding sequence is TGTGCCAGCAGTGCACTAGCGGGAGGCGTAACCGGGGAGCTGTTTTTT. Encoded protein: CASSALAGGVTGELFF.